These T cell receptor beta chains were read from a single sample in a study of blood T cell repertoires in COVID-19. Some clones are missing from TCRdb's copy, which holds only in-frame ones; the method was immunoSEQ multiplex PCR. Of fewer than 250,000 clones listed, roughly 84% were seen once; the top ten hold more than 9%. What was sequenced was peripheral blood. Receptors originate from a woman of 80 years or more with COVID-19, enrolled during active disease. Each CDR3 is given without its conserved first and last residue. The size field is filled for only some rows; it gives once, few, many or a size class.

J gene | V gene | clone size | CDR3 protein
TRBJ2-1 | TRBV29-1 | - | SVQGSNEQF
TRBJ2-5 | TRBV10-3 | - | AISRGSGTQY
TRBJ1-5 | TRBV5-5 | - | ASSQWTDQPQH
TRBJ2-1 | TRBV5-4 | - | ATDKLGDRGYNEQF
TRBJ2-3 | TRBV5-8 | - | ASSSDQGYTDTQY
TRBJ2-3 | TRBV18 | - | ASREGASSDTQY
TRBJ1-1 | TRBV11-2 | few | ASSLGAGRGTEAF
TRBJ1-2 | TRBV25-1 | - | ASSGGVTTNYGYT
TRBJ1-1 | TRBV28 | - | ASLAGLVRNTEAF
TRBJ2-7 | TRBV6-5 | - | ASSYSTGYEQY
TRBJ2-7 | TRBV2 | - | ASRADRTAYEQY
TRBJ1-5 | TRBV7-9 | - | ASSRTVNQPQH
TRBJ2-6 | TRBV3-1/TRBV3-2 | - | ASSQREGANVLT
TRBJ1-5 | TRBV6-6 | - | ASSYSTDNQPQH
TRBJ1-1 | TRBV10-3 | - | AISESFRSGGEAF
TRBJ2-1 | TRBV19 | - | ASSNQRGGRDGNLNEQF
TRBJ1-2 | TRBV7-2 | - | ASSLVTGGNERGGYT
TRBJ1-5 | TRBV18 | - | ASSPLGGNSNQPQH
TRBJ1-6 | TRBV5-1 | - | ASSLTGGWRSPLH
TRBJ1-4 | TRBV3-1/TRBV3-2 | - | ASTDRDSNEKLF
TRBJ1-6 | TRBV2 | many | ASTWTVNSPLH
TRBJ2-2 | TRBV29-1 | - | SVADRDNTGELF
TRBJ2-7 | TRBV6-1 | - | ASSDDGGYYEQY
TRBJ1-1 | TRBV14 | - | ASSQDLAGLTEAF
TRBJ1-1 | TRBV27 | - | ASSLLGSTEAF
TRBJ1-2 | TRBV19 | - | ASSGQGANYGYT
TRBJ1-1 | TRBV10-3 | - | AMVGQGNTEAF
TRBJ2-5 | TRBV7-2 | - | ASSWRGTGDGQETQY
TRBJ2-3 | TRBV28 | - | ASRGSTDTQY
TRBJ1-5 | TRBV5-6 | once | ASSLGTRVNQPQH
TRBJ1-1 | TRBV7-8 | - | ASSLNGQGHTEAF
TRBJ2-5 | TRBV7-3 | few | ASSTGQGARETQY
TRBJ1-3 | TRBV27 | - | ASSGRWQGSLSGNTIY
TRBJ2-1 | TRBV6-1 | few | ASSEVERRYEQF
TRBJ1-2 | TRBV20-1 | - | SASGGRGYT
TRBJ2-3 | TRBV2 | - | ASTFTQLADSTDTQY
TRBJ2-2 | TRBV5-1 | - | ASSSGPYNGELF